The 21 T cell receptor beta chains in this list originate from one sample, sequenced in a study of blood T cells in healthy people across ages. With a J-beta primer mix and a sample-barcoded 5' primer, a second PCR ran roughly 6 to 11 cycles. In TCRdb, the 5' RACE reads were re-called with MiXCR into one record per CDR3 protein. The table has 1 million or so distinct CDR3 sequences, less than 50% seen once. The material sequenced was blood. These receptors were collected from an older woman in good health.

This chain links TRBV6-5 with TRBJ2-4, with D possibly called TRBD1 or TRBD2 (5 bases each). The last part of the DNA fits TRBJ2-7 better; the J call may be wrong. Germline V lookup: CDR1 MNHEY, CDR2 SVGAGI. The CDR3 spans 16 residues. The CDR3 is CASSYSGAPPGYEQYF. CDR3 bases: TGTGCCAGCAGTTACTCCGGGGCTCCACCTGGCTACGAGCAGTACTTC.

The chain is built from TRBV12-3 or TRBV12-4 and TRBJ2-3; the match to TRBD2 covers 9 bases. Trimming took 7 bases from V and 3 from J; bases not matched to a gene: 8. The CDR3 sequence is 15 residues long. DNA of the CDR3: TGTGCCAGCACCGTAGCGGGAGATGAGACAGATACGCAGTATTTT. Its protein product is CASTVAGDETDTQYF.

V usage is TRBV29-1 and J usage is TRBJ2-2, with D possibly matching TRBD1 (5 bases). Deletions cut 6 bases from V and 4 bases from J, with 9 bases between. The length of the CDR3 is 12 residues. Germline V CDR1 and CDR2: SQVTM, ANQGSEA. Here the CDR3 reads CSVQGITGELFF. Written as DNA, the CDR3 is TGCAGCGTCCAGGGAATCACCGGGGAGCTGTTTTTT.

The V gene is TRBV6-5, the J gene TRBJ2-5; D ambiguous. The assigned J gene may be wrong: the sequence end matches TRBJ2-7 better. Per the germline V gene, CDR1 is MNHEY and CDR2 is SVGAGI. This CDR3 has 12 amino acids. The CDR3 spells CASSQYPNEQYF. The CDR3 region has the DNA TGTGCCAGCAGTCAGTACCCCAACGAGCAGTACTTC.

The table lists this clonotype with a few counts. V usage is TRBV20-1 and J usage is TRBJ2-1; D perhaps matches TRBD2 (5 bases). Between the trimmed V and J ends, which lost 0 bases and 3 bases, there was a span of 12 bases. CDR3 length: 15 residues. From germline, CDR1 is DFQATT and CDR2 SNEGSKA (reference sequence). The CDR3 DNA reads TGCAGTGCTAGAGATATGAGCGGCAGCTACAATGAGCAGTTCTTC. As protein: CSARDMSGSYNEQFF.

There are a few counts of this clonotype. The V gene is TRBV12-3 or TRBV12-4, the J gene TRBJ2-7; D remains ambiguous. The V end was cut by 8 bases, the J end by 5 bases, with 10 bases between. The CDR3 consists of 11 residues. CDR3 region: CASRKVDEQYF. The CDR3 bases are TGTGCCAGCCGAAAGGTGGACGAGCAGTACTTC.

This clonotype was counted only a few times. The V gene is TRBV7-9, the J gene TRBJ1-2; D is undetermined. This CDR3 has 13 amino acids. Germline CDR1 SEHNR, CDR2 FQNEAQ (reference sequence). V lost 1 base to trimming and J lost 6 bases, with 9 bases between them. CDR3 nucleotides: TGTGCCAGCAGCTTAGGACCTCGGGATGGCTACACCTTC. It specifies CASSLGPRDGYTF.

The chain is built from TRBV20-1 and TRBJ2-7, with 9 bases aligning to TRBD2. V was clipped by 1 base and J by 2 bases; unmatched bases: 6. CDR3 length: 15 amino acids. Germline V gene data show CDR1 as DFQATT and CDR2 as SNEGSKA (reference sequence). This chain's CDR3 is CSARVSGGVPYEQYF. The DNA of the CDR3 is TGCAGTGCTAGAGTTAGCGGGGGAGTCCCCTACGAGCAGTACTTC.

About this clonotype itself: A read error may be the cause here, since a much bigger clone is one base away. Here the CDR3 reads CSANSGRQDKQYF. The CDR3 coding sequence is TGCAGTGCAAATAGCGGGAGACAGGACAAGCAGTACTTC. The chain joins TRBV20-1 to TRBJ2-5; 9 bases agree with TRBD2. Germline V gene lookup returns CDR1 DFQATT and CDR2 SNEGSKA (reference sequence). The CDR3 sequence is 13 residues long. With 6 bases clipped from V and 11 bases from J, the junction kept 13 bases outside the gene matches.

The chain employs TRBV7-9 and TRBJ2-7; a possible D gene is TRBD2 (5 bases). Trimming pared 4 bases from V and 6 bases from J, leaving 22 bases between. The germline V gene has CDR1 SEHNR and CDR2 FQNEAQ (reference sequence). This CDR3 has 16 residues. The chain's CDR3 is CASSSPPQRGLFEQYF. The CDR3 region has the DNA TGTGCCAGCAGCTCCCCCCCGCAGAGAGGGCTCTTCGAGCAGTACTTC.

The rearrangement uses TRBV5-5 and TRBJ2-1; TRBD2 is a possible D gene (6 bases). V lost 0 bases and J 9 bases, leaving 7 bases between the germline ends. The CDR3 totals 12 residues. Germline loops: CDR1 SGHKS, CDR2 YYEKEE (reference sequence). The CDR3 coding sequence is TGTGCCAGCAGCTTGGGGGAGGTTGAGCAGTTCTTC. Protein: CASSLGEVEQFF.

This clonotype was seen more than once but under ten times. The chain is built from TRBV12-3 or TRBV12-4 and TRBJ2-7; TRBD2 might be the D (5 bases). The CDR3 runs to 11 residues. V was cut by 8 bases and J by 6 bases, with 11 bases left in between. Written as DNA, the CDR3 is TGTGCCAGCGGTCGAGGGAGCGAGCAGTACTTC. Translating it yields CASGRGSEQYF.

The chain recombines TRBV6-1 with TRBJ2-5; no definite D call. The CDR3 consists of 13 residues. The germline gives CDR1 MNHNS, CDR2 SASEGT. V lost 4 bases and J 4 bases, leaving 10 bases between the germline ends. The CDR3 loop is CASSGGEAETQYF. In DNA, the CDR3 is TGTGCCAGCAGTGGAGGTGAGGCAGAGACCCAGTACTTC.

This clonotype was seen once. This chain links TRBV6-6 with TRBJ1-6, with D uncertain. The CDR3 covers 13 residues. Between the trimmed V and J ends, which lost 6 bases and 10 bases, there was a span of 13 bases. Germline loops: CDR1 MNHNY, CDR2 SVGAGI (reference sequence). The CDR3 is CASRQEGNSPLHF. The DNA of the CDR3 is TGTGCCAGCAGACAAGAGGGAAACTCACCCCTCCACTTT.

This clonotype was observed a few times. CDR3 amino acids: CARDSRSNEQYF. The CDR3 DNA sequence: TGTGCCAGAGACAGTCGGTCGAACGAGCAGTACTTC. This chain connects TRBV30 to TRBJ2-7, with TRBD1 as a possible D gene (5 bases). The CDR3 totals 12 residues. Trimming removed 8 bases at V and 5 bases at J, with 16 bases between. The germline V gene encodes CDR1 GTSNPN and CDR2 SVGIG (reference sequence).

The chain has TRBV6-2 or TRBV6-3 and TRBJ2-1; 13 bases fit TRBD2. CDR3 length: 18 amino acids. V trimming: 0 bases; J trimming: 8 bases; junction bases outside the gene matches: 10. Per the germline V gene, CDR1 is MNHEY and CDR2 is SVGEGT. The CDR3, as DNA: TGTGCCAGCAGTTACTCGAGTCCGACTAGCGGGAGGTCCTATGAGCAGTTCTTC. Residues: CASSYSSPTSGRSYEQFF.

This clonotype has just a few counts. This sequence joins TRBV9 and TRBJ2-7; D assignment may be TRBD1 or TRBD2 (6 bases each). V lost 3 bases, J lost 7 bases, and 14 bases lay in between. This CDR3 spans 13 amino acids. The germline CDR1 and CDR2 sequences are SGDLS and YYNGEE. As DNA, the CDR3 is TGTGCCAGCAGCGCGACAGGAGGGGCGGAGCAGTACTTC. Its translation: CASSATGGAEQYF.

As concerns this clonotype: One end of the junction does not line up with germline, which may come from a read error. The chain has TRBV27 and TRBJ2-5; D possibly corresponds to TRBD1 (5 bases). The CDR3 has 13 amino acids. CDR1 is MNHEY, CDR2 SMNVEV, per germline (reference sequence). The CDR3 region has the DNA TGTGCCAGCAGTGTATCAGGGTGGGTTGAGCAGTACTTC. It specifies CASSVSGWVEQYF.

This clonotype was detected a few times. The chain links TRBV24-1 to TRBJ2-3; TRBD2 agrees at 7 bases. The J segment lost 0 bases and the V segment lost 4 bases, leaving 6 bases of the junction unmatched. CDR3 length: 16 residues. CDR1 KGHDR and CDR2 SFDVKD come from the germline V gene. For the CDR3, the DNA is TGTGCCACCAGTGACTGGGAGGGGTCTAGCACAGATACGCAGTATTTT. This codes for CATSDWEGSSTDTQYF.

This chain connects TRBV6-5 to TRBJ2-1; 9 bases match TRBD2. This CDR3 spans 15 amino acids. CDR1 and CDR2 (germline): MNHEY, SVGAGI. V was clipped by 11 bases and J by 4 bases; unmatched bases: 12. The DNA of the CDR3 is TGTGCCTCCAGTCTGGCTAGCGGGGATTACAATGAGCAGTTCTTC. Its translation: CASSLASGDYNEQFF.

The chain is built from TRBV5-1 and TRBJ1-2; TRBD1 is a possible D gene (5 bases). The germline V and J ends were trimmed by 3 bases and 2 bases, with 14 bases remaining between them. The CDR3 consists of 15 residues. CDR1 and CDR2 (germline): SGHRS, YFSETQ. For the CDR3, the DNA is TGCGCCAGCAGCTGGAACCCTACAGGCAACTATGGCTACACCTTC. It specifies CASSWNPTGNYGYTF.